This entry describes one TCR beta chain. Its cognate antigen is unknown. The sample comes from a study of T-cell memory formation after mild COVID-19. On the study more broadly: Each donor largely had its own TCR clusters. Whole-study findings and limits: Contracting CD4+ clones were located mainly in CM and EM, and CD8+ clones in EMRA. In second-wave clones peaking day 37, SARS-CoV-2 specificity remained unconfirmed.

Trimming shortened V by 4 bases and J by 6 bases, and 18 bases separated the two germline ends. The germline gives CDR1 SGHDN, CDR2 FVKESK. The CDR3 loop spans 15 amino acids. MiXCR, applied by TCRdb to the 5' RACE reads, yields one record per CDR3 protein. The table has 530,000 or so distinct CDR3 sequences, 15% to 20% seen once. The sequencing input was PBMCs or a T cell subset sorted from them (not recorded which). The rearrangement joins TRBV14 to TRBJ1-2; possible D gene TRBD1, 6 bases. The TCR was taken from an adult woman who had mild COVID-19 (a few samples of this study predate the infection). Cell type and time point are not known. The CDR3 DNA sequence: TGTGCCAGCAGCCCGGGACATACGAATTTGGATGGCTACACCTTC. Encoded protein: CASSPGHTNLDGYTF.